Shown below are 21 T cell receptor beta chains from a single sample sequenced in a study of blood T cell repertoires in COVID-19. Sequencing was performed with immunoSEQ multiplex PCR; in TCRdb, only in-frame clones are kept and a portion is missing. Here the sample spans about 190,000 clones, 90% being singletons. Source material: peripheral blood. The receptor source for this set is a man aged 50 to 60 with acute or convalescent COVID-19.

This clone appeared a single time. The V gene is TRBV7-2, the J gene TRBJ2-5, with TRBD2 matching 8 bases. This CDR3 is built from 13 residues. CDR1 is SGHTA and CDR2 is FQGNSA in the germline V gene. Losses at the gene ends were 5 bases for V and 6 bases for J; bases not matched to a gene: 5. The CDR3 loop reads CASSAGTSKTQYF. In DNA, the CDR3 is TGTGCCAGCAGCGCAGGGACTAGTAAGACCCAGTACTTC.

The CDR3 spells CSGTGGTELNYNEQFF. DNA for the CDR3: TGCAGCGGAACAGGGGGAACGGAACTCAACTACAATGAGCAGTTCTTC. The chain joins TRBV29-1 to TRBJ2-1, with 8 bases lining up with TRBD1. The V segment lost 7 bases and the J segment 3 bases; nucleotides outside the gene matches: 14. Germline CDR1 and CDR2: SQVTM and ANQGSEA. This CDR3 has 16 amino acids.

The chain has TRBV5-1 and TRBJ1-4, with 8 bases lining up with TRBD1. The CDR3 runs 16 residues. Trimming took 4 bases from V and 5 from J; bases not matched to a gene: 10. Looked up from germline, CDR1 is SGHRS and CDR2 is YFSETQ. CDR3: CASSGTSGTGNEKLFF. The CDR3 nucleotides read TGCGCCAGCAGCGGAACCTCCGGGACAGGAAATGAAAAACTGTTTTTT.

This clone was recorded once. The chain uses TRBV19 and TRBJ1-1; no clear D. The CDR3 runs 15 residues. Germline CDR1 reads LNHDA; CDR2 reads SQIVND (reference sequence). V was trimmed by 6 bases and J by 4 bases, leaving 18 bases between them. CDR3 sequence: CASSTTRGPSTEAFF. The CDR3 DNA follows: TGTGCCAGTAGCACGACTCGGGGTCCCTCCACTGAAGCTTTCTTT.

The chain recombines TRBV7-9 with TRBJ2-3; TRBD2 is a possible D gene (6 bases). Germline CDR1 reads SEHNR; CDR2 reads FQNEAQ (reference sequence). V was trimmed by 5 bases and J by 4 bases, leaving 16 bases between them. This CDR3 is built from 15 residues. CDR3 nucleotides: TGTGCCAGCAGCCCCCTGGGACTCGAGGCAGATACGCAGTATTTT. It yields the protein CASSPLGLEADTQYF.

The chain recombines TRBV5-4 with TRBJ2-5, with D tentatively TRBD2 (5 bases). Trimming stripped 6 bases from V and 1 base from J, with 22 bases between. Looked up from germline, CDR1 is SGHNT and CDR2 is YYREEE (reference sequence). The CDR3 covers 17 residues. Written as DNA, the CDR3 is TGTGCCAGCAAAGGAGGTCCCGTCGGGCAGGCCCAAGAGACCCAGTACTTC. It translates to CASKGGPVGQAQETQYF.

CDR3 region: CASSPYYSTDTQYF. The CDR3 DNA reads as TGTGCCAGCAGCCCCTATTATTCCACAGATACGCAGTATTTT. The chain uses TRBV7-3 and TRBJ2-3; D is unclear. Germline CDR1 reads SGHTA; CDR2 reads FQGTGA. CDR3 length equals 14 residues. Trimming stripped 5 bases from V and 2 bases from J, with 11 bases between.

The V call is TRBV30, the J call TRBJ1-2; 8 bases are a match to TRBD1. The CDR3 is made up of 15 amino acids. V lost 3 bases to trimming and J lost 8 bases; unmatched junction nucleotides: 14. Germline V gene sequence: CDR1 GTSNPN, CDR2 SVGIG (reference sequence). The CDR3 here is CAWSRRPDRDNGYTF. In nucleotides, the CDR3 is TGTGCCTGGAGCCGACGCCCGGACAGGGACAACGGCTACACCTTC.

This clone has only a few counts. V is TRBV18 and J is TRBJ1-5; the match to TRBD1 covers 8 bases. The length of the CDR3 is 17 residues. Germline CDR1 is KGHSH and CDR2 is LQKENI. With 6 bases clipped from V and 2 bases from J, the junction kept 12 bases outside the gene matches. CDR3 sequence (DNA): TGTGCCAGCTCTCACAGGGCACAGGGGGGTGGCAATCAGCCCCAGCATTTT. This translates into CASSHRAQGGGNQPQHF.

V gene TRBV5-1 combines with J gene TRBJ1-1; 7 positions match TRBD1. The trim removed 2 bases at V and 3 bases at J, leaving 7 bases unmatched. Germline lookup yields CDR1 SGHRS and CDR2 YFSETQ. The CDR3 covers 15 residues. The CDR3 sequence: CASSFSQGLYTEAFF. CDR3 nucleotide sequence: TGCGCCAGCAGCTTTTCACAGGGGTTGTACACTGAAGCTTTCTTT. The entire variable domain, with the rest obtained from reference TRBV5-1 and TRBJ1-1, is as follows: KAGVTQTPRYLIKTRGQQVTLSCSPISGHRSVSWYQQTPGQGLQFLFEYFSETQRNKGNFPGRFSGRQFSNSRSEMNVSTLELGDSALYLCASSFSQGLYTEAFFGQGTRLTVV.

The CDR3 nucleotides are TGTGCCAGCAGCACGGCAGAGGGGGCATCCTACAATGAGCAGTTCTTC. It encodes CASSTAEGASYNEQFF. The rearrangement uses TRBV3-1 (or the pseudogene TRBV3-2) and TRBJ2-1, with 7 bases that match TRBD1. V shed 5 bases, J shed 1 base, and the junction held 8 bases outside the gene matches. Germline V gene lookup returns CDR1 LGHDT and CDR2 YNNKEL (reference sequence). CDR3 length: 16 amino acids.

This chain connects TRBV7-9 to TRBJ2-3; 11 bases are shared with TRBD2. V dropped 3 bases and J dropped 4; count of bases not matched to a gene: 3. This CDR3 comprises 15 residues. Germline CDR1 reads SEHNR; CDR2 reads FQNEAQ (reference sequence). The chain's CDR3 is CASSFTSGSADTQYF. The CDR3 nucleotides are TGTGCCAGCAGCTTCACTAGCGGGAGTGCAGATACGCAGTATTTT.

This clone appeared once. The chain has TRBV4-1 and TRBJ2-7; tentative D call: TRBD1 (6 bases). The germline gives CDR1 MGHRA, CDR2 YSYEKL. The CDR3 is 15 residues long. The V end lost 1 base, the J end lost 0 bases, and 10 bases lay between the germline ends. CDR3 protein: CASSQGEGHSYEQYF. DNA of the CDR3: TGCGCCAGCAGCCAAGGCGAGGGACACTCCTACGAGCAGTACTTC.

This chain connects TRBV24-1 to TRBJ2-5, with 11 bases matching TRBD2. J gave up 2 bases and V 1 base, and 5 bases lay outside the gene matches. The CDR3 spans 17 residues. Germline CDR1 reads KGHDR; CDR2 reads SFDVKD. CDR3 DNA: TGTGCCACCAGTGATTTAAGGACTAGCGGGCCACAAGAGACCCAGTACTTC. Translated: CATSDLRTSGPQETQYF.

The chain links TRBV19 to TRBJ2-5, with 10 bases identical to TRBD1. This CDR3 has 16 amino acids. Germline CDR1 LNHDA, CDR2 SQIVND (reference sequence). Losses at the gene ends were 4 bases for V and 5 bases for J; bases not matched to a gene: 10. The DNA for the CDR3 is TGTGCCAGTAGTAGCCAGACAGGGGGCGCGTGGGAGACCCAGTACTTC. This translates into CASSSQTGGAWETQYF.

This chain joins TRBV19 and TRBJ1-3; unclear D gene. The CDR3 totals 16 residues. Trimming shortened V by 2 bases and J by 0 bases, and 11 bases separated the two germline ends. Germline values: CDR1 LNHDA, CDR2 SQIVND (reference sequence). The CDR3 region is CASSINVRSSGNTIYF. The CDR3 coding sequence is TGTGCCAGTAGTATAAATGTGCGAAGCTCTGGAAACACCATATATTTT.

The genes are TRBV12-2 and TRBJ1-2; the table names TRBD1, a call not compared with the DNA. TRBV12-2 is a known pseudogene. The CDR3 spans 14 residues. The CDR3 DNA reads as TGTGCAAGTCGCAAGGGGGGACAGTCCCCGCGACGCACCTTC. Its protein product is CASRKGGQSPRRTF.

The J gene is TRBJ2-7, the V gene TRBV7-9; 8 nucleotides agree with TRBD2. J gave up 0 bases and V 1 base, and 5 bases lay outside the gene matches. The V gene's germline CDR1 is SEHNR and CDR2 FQNEAQ (reference sequence). This CDR3 contains 16 residues. The CDR3 spells CASSLEGGGRSYEQYV. CDR3 sequence (DNA): TGTGCCAGCAGCTTAGAGGGCGGGGGGCGCTCCTACGAGCAGTACGTC.

The gene calls are TRBV27 and TRBJ2-7; 8 nucleotides match TRBD2. Trimming took 0 bases from V and 3 from J; bases not matched to a gene: 4. Per the germline V gene, CDR1 is MNHEY and CDR2 is SMNVEV (reference sequence). This CDR3 contains 15 residues. The CDR3 DNA follows: TGTGCCAGCAGTTTATCTAGCGGGGCTATCTACGAGCAGTACGTC. It is translated as CASSLSSGAIYEQYV.

This clone showed up just once. This chain joins TRBV19 and TRBJ1-2; D uncertain. CDR3 size: 15 residues. V was cut by 7 bases and J by 0 bases, with 15 bases left in between. CDR1 LNHDA and CDR2 SQIVND come from the germline V gene (reference sequence). CDR3: CASKFGVTSNYGYTF. The CDR3 DNA reads as TGTGCCAGTAAATTCGGGGTCACCTCTAACTATGGCTACACCTTC.

This clone was recorded a few times. V gene TRBV2 combines with J gene TRBJ2-7, with D uncertain. V was shortened by 6 bases and J by 4 bases, with 4 bases between the two germline ends. The germline V gene has CDR1 SNHLY and CDR2 FYNNEI. The CDR3 loop spans 10 amino acids. CDR3 nucleotides: TGTGCCAGCAGCGGTTACGAGCAGTACTTC. Translation gives CASSGYEQYF.